These 19 T cell receptor beta chains were sequenced from one sample in a study of beta chain features in type 1 diabetes. The entirety of the isolated RNA underwent reverse transcription, so expressed TCRB transcripts were sequenced. Libraries were prepared by immunoSEQ multiplex PCR; TCRdb keeps only in-frame clonotypes and omits some of them. The sample holds 330,000 or so clones, 12% to 15% seen once. Source material: central memory CD4+ T cells from blood. The receptor set was obtained from a man aged 30 to 39 in good health.

The V and J genes are TRBV5-1 and TRBJ1-2; D unresolved. Trimming shortened V by 0 bases and J by 0 bases, and 9 bases separated the two germline ends. The germline V gene has CDR1 SGHRS and CDR2 YFSETQ. This CDR3 is 15 amino acids long. CDR3 bases: TGCGCCAGCAGCTTGGTGGCAGGAGCTAACTATGGCTACACCTTC. Translating it yields CASSLVAGANYGYTF.

This clone occurred a few times. The rearrangement links TRBV6-1 to TRBJ2-5; D call uncertain. The CDR3 spans 11 residues. Looked up from germline, CDR1 is MNHNS and CDR2 is SASEGT. V lost 7 bases to trimming and J lost 5 bases, with 8 bases between them. CDR3 nucleotides: TGTGCCAGCAAATTGGGGGAGACCCAGTACTTC. Its protein is CASKLGETQYF.

This clone came up a few times. V and J are TRBV6-5 and TRBJ1-4; possible D gene TRBD1, 5 bases. Trimming cost V 5 bases and J 8 bases, with 12 bases left between them. The CDR3 runs to 13 residues. Per the germline V gene, CDR1 is MNHEY and CDR2 is SVGAGI. The CDR3: CASSPQGWEKLFF. For the CDR3, the DNA is TGTGCCAGCAGTCCTCAGGGTTGGGAAAAACTGTTTTTT.

The chain uses TRBV7-3 and TRBJ2-1; D is unresolved. Deletions cut 5 bases from V and 9 bases from J, with 11 bases between. The CDR3 has 12 residues. The germline V gene encodes CDR1 SGHTA and CDR2 FQGTGA. CDR3 sequence (DNA): TGTGCCAGCAGCCCCCTCAACAGTGAGCAGTTCTTC. This gives the protein CASSPLNSEQFF.

The chain is built from TRBV6-1 and TRBJ2-3, with D unresolved. Trimming took off 7 bases at V and 1 base at J, with 6 bases between the two ends. The CDR3 sequence is 12 residues long. CDR1 is MNHNS and CDR2 is SASEGT in the germline V gene. CDR3 loop: CASISRTDTQYF. CDR3 bases: TGTGCCAGCATATCTCGCACAGATACGCAGTATTTT.

This clone was seen a few times. The chain recombines TRBV7-9 with TRBJ2-5, with TRBD2 as a possible D gene (6 bases). Trimming removed 0 bases at V and 5 bases at J, with 13 bases between. The CDR3 length is 15 residues. Per germline, CDR1 SEHNR and CDR2 FQNEAQ (reference sequence). The CDR3 nucleotides are TGTGCCAGCAGCTTAGCCGTGACGGGGGAGGAGACCCAGTACTTC. Protein: CASSLAVTGEETQYF.

A few counts support this clone. The chain is built from TRBV2 and TRBJ1-2, with 9 bases identical to TRBD1. This CDR3 is built from 15 residues. Germline V gene sequence: CDR1 SNHLY, CDR2 FYNNEI. The V gene end was trimmed by 6 bases and the J gene end by 4 bases; junction bases not matched to a gene: 9. Here the CDR3 DNA reads TGTGCCAGCAGGCGGGGGACAGGGCTAGGCTATGGCTACACCTTC. Its protein product is CASRRGTGLGYGYTF.

Only a few counts were recorded for this clone. J is TRBJ1-2 and V is TRBV19; 8 bases agree with TRBD1. This CDR3 spans 14 amino acids. With 8 bases clipped from V and 7 bases from J, the junction kept 12 bases outside the gene matches. In germline, CDR1 is LNHDA, CDR2 SQIVND (reference sequence). DNA for the CDR3: TGTGCCAGTGTTGCCCGTCAGGGGGCTGGTGGCTACACCTTC. As protein: CASVARQGAGGYTF.

This clone occurred many times. This sequence joins TRBV21-1 and TRBJ2-7; the tabulated D call, TRBD2, remains unverified against the DNA. TRBV21-1 is listed as a pseudogene. The CDR3 is 14 residues long. CDR3 nucleotides: TGTGCCAGCAGCAAGGGGGCTAGCGGCTACGAGCAGTACGTC. Amino acids: CASSKGASGYEQYV.

CDR3 region: CASSGPGGLTAFF. The DNA for the CDR3 is TGTGCCAGCAGTGGACCAGGGGGCCTGACGGCTTTCTTT. This chain uses TRBV2 with TRBJ1-1; 8 nucleotides line up with TRBD1. This CDR3 is built from 13 residues. After removal of 4 bases from V and 11 bases from J, the junction contained 9 bases not matched to a gene. The V gene's germline CDR1 is SNHLY and CDR2 FYNNEI.

A note on this clone: A much larger clone sits a single nucleotide away, making a read error possible. Distinct nucleotide sequences in the sample also encode this CDR3. This chain links TRBV5-4 with TRBJ2-1; D remains unclear. The CDR3 has 11 amino acids. The V and J ends lost 1 base and 7 bases respectively, with 3 bases between them. CDR1 and CDR2 (germline): SGHNT, YYREEE (reference sequence). The CDR3 spells CASSLRNEQFF. In DNA, the CDR3 is TGTGCCAGCAGCTTGCGGAATGAGCAGTTCTTC.

This clone was recorded a few times. The V and J genes are TRBV7-8 and TRBJ2-7; D gene ambiguous. Trimming shortened V by 1 base and J by 5 bases, and 3 bases separated the two germline ends. This CDR3 comprises 11 residues. Germline V gives CDR1 SGHVS, CDR2 FQNEAQ. CDR3 coding DNA: TGTGCCAGCAGCTTAGTGGACGAGCAGTACTTC. It is translated as CASSLVDEQYF.

V usage is TRBV5-4 and J usage is TRBJ2-3; TRBD2 agrees at 14 bases. CDR1 is SGHNT, CDR2 YYREEE, per germline (reference sequence). V shed 4 bases and J 4 bases; nucleotides not matched to a gene: 5. The CDR3 is 16 amino acids. The CDR3 spells CASSKTSGGAADTQYF. The DNA of the CDR3 is TGTGCCAGCAGCAAGACTAGCGGGGGGGCCGCAGATACGCAGTATTTT.

V gene TRBV30 combines with J gene TRBJ1-3; possible D gene TRBD1, 6 bases. V dropped 3 bases and J dropped 15 bases, with 15 bases sitting between them. Germline CDR1 and CDR2: GTSNPN and SVGIG (reference sequence). This CDR3 is built from 11 residues. The CDR3 here is CAWSPSGATYF. CDR3 coding DNA: TGTGCCTGGAGCCCATCAGGGGCCACATATTTT.

The chain links TRBV6-5 to TRBJ1-3; 8 bases align to TRBD1. The J segment lost 3 bases and the V segment lost 6 bases, leaving 7 bases of the junction unmatched. The CDR3 has 15 residues. Germline V gene data show CDR1 as MNHEY and CDR2 as SVGAGI. CDR3 region: CASRRQGTSGNTIYF. The DNA for the CDR3 is TGTGCCAGCAGGAGACAGGGGACCAGTGGAAACACCATATATTTT.

This clone was observed a few times. The chain links TRBV6-5 to TRBJ2-3; 11 positions match TRBD1. J gave up 5 bases and V 5 bases, and 6 bases lay outside the gene matches. The V gene's germline CDR1 is MNHEY and CDR2 SVGAGI. The CDR3 contains 15 residues. The CDR3 coding sequence is TGTGCCAGCAGTCGGGACAGGGGGTTTAAAGATACGCAGTATTTT. This gives the protein CASSRDRGFKDTQYF.

The V call is TRBV5-4, the J call TRBJ2-2; D could derive from TRBD1 or TRBD2 (5 bases each). This CDR3 has 15 amino acids. V was trimmed by 0 bases and J by 0 bases, leaving 6 bases between them. Germline CDR1 is SGHNT and CDR2 is YYREEE (reference sequence). DNA for the CDR3: TGTGCCAGCAGCTTGGGAGGGGCGAACACCGGGGAGCTGTTTTTT. This encodes CASSLGGANTGELFF. Variable domain in full (rest from reference TRBV5-4 and TRBJ2-2): ETGVTQSPTHLIKTRGQQVTLRCSSQSGHNTVSWYQQALGQGPQFIFQYYREEENGRGNFPPRFSGLQFPNYSSELNVNALELDDSALYLCASSLGGANTGELFFGEGSRLTVL.

V usage is TRBV9 and J usage is TRBJ2-5; 7 nucleotides agree with TRBD1. The germline CDR1 and CDR2 sequences are SGDLS and YYNGEE. Germline trimming cut 4 bases from V and 4 bases from J; bases unmatched to any gene: 7. The CDR3 covers 14 residues. The CDR3 protein is CASSTHRGGETQYF. In DNA form, the CDR3 reads TGTGCCAGCAGCACACACAGGGGCGGAGAGACCCAGTACTTC.

In nucleotides, the CDR3 is TGTGCAAGTCCCTCCCCCCGGGACGGCTCCCTCCAGTACTTC. Translation: CASPSPRDGSLQYF. This chain uses TRBV12-2 with TRBJ2-4. TRBV12-2 is described as a pseudogene. CDR3 length: 14 residues.